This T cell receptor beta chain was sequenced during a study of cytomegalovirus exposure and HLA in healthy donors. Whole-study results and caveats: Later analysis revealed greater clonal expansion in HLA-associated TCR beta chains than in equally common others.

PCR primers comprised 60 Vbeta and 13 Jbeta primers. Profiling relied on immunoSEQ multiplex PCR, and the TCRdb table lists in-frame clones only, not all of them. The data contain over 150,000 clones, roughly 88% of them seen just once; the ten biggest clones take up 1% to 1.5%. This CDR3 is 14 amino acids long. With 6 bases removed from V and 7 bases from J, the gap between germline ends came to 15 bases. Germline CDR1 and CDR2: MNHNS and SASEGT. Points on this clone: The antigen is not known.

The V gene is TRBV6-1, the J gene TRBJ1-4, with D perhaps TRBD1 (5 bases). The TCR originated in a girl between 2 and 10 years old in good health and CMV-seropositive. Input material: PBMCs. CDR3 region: CASRRRGQGEKLFF. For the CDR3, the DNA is TGTGCCAGCAGAAGGAGGGGTCAAGGTGAAAAACTGTTTTTT.